This T cell receptor (beta chain) was sequenced in a study of T cell repertoires in cytomegalovirus infection. Background on the study: From public TCR beta signatures came an indication of both CMV infection and matching HLA type.

Study findings and constraints: Accumulated public TCR beta family frequency recognized individuals carrying CMV together with the relevant HLA. Dominating the ex vivo response were TCR beta clonotypes that were CMV-specific and HLA-C-restricted.

From the reads, TCRdb called clonotypes with MiXCR, one entry per CDR3 protein. The data show approximately 200,000 distinct CDR3 sequences, over 20% seen once. This clonotype has a handful of counts. Its antigen is as yet unknown. The CDR3 length is 15 residues. The germline gives CDR1 DFQATT, CDR2 SNEGSKA (reference sequence). V gave up 5 bases and J gave up 7 bases; unmatched junction bases: 12. The origin of this receptor is a human donor in good health (CMV status not recorded). Some clones in this sample may be carry-over from other donors' samples. The sample comprised CD8+ T cells from PBMCs. The chain uses TRBV20-1 and TRBJ2-1; 9 nucleotides match TRBD2. The CDR3 DNA is TGCAGTGCTTCGTCCTTTGCGGGGGGGCTTAATGAGCAGTTCTTC. Protein: CSASSFAGGLNEQFF.